These 25 T cell receptor beta chains were all obtained from the same sample, sequenced in a study of blood T cell repertoires in COVID-19 (dated by TCRdb to about 2020). Preparation of the library involved the immunoSEQ multiplex PCR assay. The clones in this table, taken by TCRdb from immuneACCESS, are in-frame only. Not every clone is retained; where verified, under half of the shortfall comes from an unresolved V gene, and the cause of the rest is unknown. This sample holds hundreds of thousands of clones; around 85% were observed only once. The ten largest clones capture under 2% of the sample. The sequenced sample consisted of PBMCs or T cells enriched from blood (not recorded which). Receptors originate from a woman younger than 45 who had been exposed to COVID-19.

This clone was seen more than once but under ten times. V gene TRBV6-1 combines with J gene TRBJ1-3; TRBD1 matches 7 bases. V dropped 2 bases and J dropped 1; count of bases not matched to a gene: 5. The CDR3 has 16 amino acids. Germline V gene data show CDR1 as MNHNS and CDR2 as SASEGT. CDR3 loop: CASSEPGRGSGNTIYF. In DNA, the CDR3 is TGTGCCAGCAGTGAACCTGGCAGGGGGTCTGGAAACACCATATATTTT.

The chain uses TRBV28 and TRBJ1-1; perhaps TRBD1 as D (6 bases). V lost 6 bases, J lost 1 base, and 9 bases lay in between. CDR3 length: 13 amino acids. Germline V gene sequence: CDR1 MDHEN, CDR2 SYDVKM. CDR3 residues: CASSSTGNTEAFF. DNA for the CDR3: TGTGCCAGCAGCTCGACAGGGAACACTGAAGCTTTCTTT.

The chain uses TRBV6-2 or TRBV6-3 and TRBJ2-1; D uncertain. This CDR3 is 13 amino acids long. Germline values: CDR1 MNHEY, CDR2 SVGEGT. V was cut by 4 bases and J by 8 bases, with 12 bases left in between. The DNA for the CDR3 is TGTGCCAGCAGTTTGCCAGTACCCGATGAGCAGTTCTTC. This gives the protein CASSLPVPDEQFF.

The chain combines TRBV1 with TRBJ1-5; the table's D call of TRBD1 was not tested on the DNA. TRBV1 is tagged as a pseudogene. The CDR3 is 16 amino acids. This chain's CDR3 is CTSSQDWRGRITPQHF. The CDR3 DNA sequence: TGCACCAGCAGCCAAGATTGGAGGGGGCGAATCACCCCCCAGCATTTT.

The genes are TRBV30 and TRBJ1-4; possibly TRBD1 for D (6 bases). CDR3 length equals 16 residues. Trimming cost V 1 base and J 2 bases, with 14 bases left between them. Per the germline V gene, CDR1 is GTSNPN and CDR2 is SVGIG (reference sequence). CDR3: CAWSGAGGLTNEKLFF. For the CDR3, the DNA is TGTGCCTGGAGTGGGGCCGGGGGGCTCACTAATGAAAAACTGTTTTTT.

The V and J genes are TRBV7-9 and TRBJ2-7; the match to TRBD2 covers 8 bases. CDR3 length: 13 amino acids. Germline V gene lookup returns CDR1 SEHNR and CDR2 FQNEAQ (reference sequence). The trim removed 7 bases at V and 7 bases at J, leaving 9 bases unmatched. CDR3 sequence (DNA): TGTGCCAGCAATCCGGGAGGGCCGGGGGAGCAGTACTTC. The encoded protein is CASNPGGPGEQYF.

The V gene is TRBV4-3, the J gene TRBJ2-2, with 14 bases lining up with TRBD2. There are 18 residues in the CDR3. The trim removed 1 base at V and 4 bases at J, leaving 5 bases unmatched. The V gene's germline CDR1 is LGHNA and CDR2 YSLEER. The CDR3 sequence is CASSQVRTSGGFTGELFF. The CDR3 DNA is TGCGCCAGCAGCCAAGTTCGGACTAGCGGGGGGTTCACCGGGGAGCTGTTTTTT.

Comment on this clone: This same CDR3 is encoded by further DNA sequences in the sample. The genes are TRBV5-1 and TRBJ1-3, with TRBD1 as a possible D gene (6 bases). CDR1 SGHRS and CDR2 YFSETQ come from the germline V gene. V was pared by 2 bases and J by 2 bases, with 8 bases between. The CDR3 contains 14 residues. This chain's CDR3 is CASSLQGTGNTIYF. The CDR3 bases are TGCGCCAGCAGCTTACAGGGTACTGGAAACACCATATATTTT.

This clone was detected only a few times. This CDR3 is CASFLIRETGTTEAFF. The CDR3 DNA is TGTGCCAGCTTTCTAATCCGAGAGACAGGGACCACTGAAGCTTTCTTT. The chain is built from TRBV5-6 and TRBJ1-1; TRBD1 matches at 7 bases. Per germline, CDR1 SGHDT and CDR2 YYEEEE. After removal of 7 bases from V and 4 bases from J, the junction contained 16 bases not matched to a gene. The CDR3 runs 16 residues.

The chain uses TRBV7-8 and TRBJ2-1; 9 nucleotides match TRBD2. Germline CDR1 reads SGHVS; CDR2 reads FQNEAQ. V was pared by 1 base and J by 7 bases, with 8 bases of the junction left unmatched. The CDR3 contains 16 residues. The CDR3 region is CASSLGSSGIRNEQFF. The CDR3 DNA is TGTGCCAGCAGCTTAGGATCTAGCGGGATTAGGAATGAGCAGTTCTTC.

The J gene is TRBJ2-5, the V gene TRBV5-4, with 10 bases fitting TRBD2. J lost 2 bases, V lost 2 bases, and 3 bases had no gene match. This CDR3 comprises 15 residues. Germline V gene sequence: CDR1 SGHNT, CDR2 YYREEE (reference sequence). The CDR3 coding sequence is TGTGCCAGCAGCTTCCTAGCGGGGGCACAAGAGACCCAGTACTTC. This gives the protein CASSFLAGAQETQYF.

The rearrangement uses TRBV28 and TRBJ2-7, with a tentative D call TRBD2 (6 bases). CDR3 size: 13 residues. From germline, CDR1 is MDHEN and CDR2 SYDVKM. V lost 2 bases and J 6 bases, leaving 11 bases between the germline ends. The CDR3 protein is CASSLGGTLEQYF. Here the CDR3 DNA reads TGTGCCAGCAGTTTAGGCGGGACCCTCGAGCAGTACTTC.

The chain combines TRBV5-1 with TRBJ2-1, with 11 bases that match TRBD2. The germline CDR1 and CDR2 sequences are SGHRS and YFSETQ. This CDR3 contains 15 residues. V gave up 2 bases and J gave up 9 bases; unmatched junction bases: 7. This CDR3 is CASSFSSGGVGEQFF. CDR3 DNA sequence: TGCGCCAGCAGCTTCAGTAGCGGGGGGGTTGGTGAGCAGTTCTTC.

V gene TRBV4-1 combines with J gene TRBJ2-3, with D perhaps TRBD1 (6 bases). From germline, CDR1 is MGHRA and CDR2 YSYEKL. The CDR3 is 17 amino acids. Trimming pared 2 bases from V and 1 base from J, leaving 16 bases between. The CDR3 DNA reads as TGCGCCAGCAGCCAACATGTGGGGGCGTCCGGCACAGATACGCAGTATTTT. Translation: CASSQHVGASGTDTQYF.

The V and J genes are TRBV27 and TRBJ1-1; D might be TRBD1 (5 bases). Germline CDR1 and CDR2: MNHEY and SMNVEV (reference sequence). The V and J ends lost 7 bases and 7 bases respectively, with 13 bases between them. This CDR3 spans 12 amino acids. The CDR3 sequence: CASKGDSGEAFF. CDR3 sequence (DNA): TGTGCCAGCAAAGGGGATTCGGGTGAAGCTTTCTTT.

This clone was counted only a few times. V is TRBV15 and J is TRBJ2-7, with 11 bases matching TRBD2. V shed 5 bases, J shed 4 bases, and the junction held 4 bases outside the gene matches. CDR3 length equals 14 residues. Germline V gene sequence: CDR1 LNHNV, CDR2 YYDKDF (reference sequence). In DNA, the CDR3 is TGTGCCACCAGCCAAACTAGCGGGAGTTACGAGCAGTACTTC. Translation: CATSQTSGSYEQYF. The variable domain in full, completed from reference TRBV15 and TRBJ2-7, reads DAMVIQNPRYQVTQFGKPVTLSCSQTLNHNVMYWYQQKSSQAPKLLFHYYDKDFNNEADTPDNFQSRRPNTSFCFLDIRSPGLGDTAMYLCATSQTSGSYEQYFGPGTRLTVT.

This sequence joins TRBV7-9 and TRBJ1-2; TRBD1 agrees at 8 bases. Germline V gives CDR1 SEHNR, CDR2 FQNEAQ (reference sequence). With V trimmed by 5 bases and J by 6 bases, 5 bases remained unmatched. The CDR3 has 13 amino acids. Written as DNA, the CDR3 is TGTGCCAGCAGCCTTGGACAGGGCAATGGCTACACCTTC. This sequence encodes CASSLGQGNGYTF.

The J gene is TRBJ2-7, the V gene TRBV19; 10 bases agree with TRBD2. Germline CDR1 LNHDA, CDR2 SQIVND (reference sequence). The CDR3 contains 14 residues. V lost 5 bases, J lost 4 bases, and 5 bases stayed unmatched. The CDR3, as DNA: TGTGCCAGTAGTGACGGGACTAGCGCGTACGAGCAGTACTTC. Protein sequence: CASSDGTSAYEQYF. The full variable domain, with the rest looked up from reference TRBV19 and TRBJ2-7, is DGGITQSPKYLFRKEGQNVTLSCEQNLNHDAMYWYRQDPGQGLRLIYYSQIVNDFQKGDIAEGYSVSREKKESFPLTVTSAQKNPTAFYLCASSDGTSAYEQYFGPGTRLTVT.

The chain's CDR3 is CASSLSGQGYQPQHF. CDR3 nucleotides: TGTGCCAGCAGCTTATCCGGCCAGGGATACCAGCCCCAGCATTTT. The gene calls are TRBV7-9 and TRBJ1-5; a weak D match, TRBD1 (5 bases). V shed 2 bases and J shed 7 bases, with 15 bases lying between them. Germline V gene data show CDR1 as SEHNR and CDR2 as FQNEAQ (reference sequence). The CDR3 length is 15 residues.

The chain recombines TRBV25-1 with TRBJ2-7, with TRBD1 matching 7 bases. The CDR3 loop spans 16 amino acids. Germline-derived CDR1 and CDR2 are MGHDK and SYGVNS. V was clipped by 1 base and J by 4 bases; unmatched bases: 10. CDR3 coding DNA: TGTGCCAGCAGTGAATGGGGACAGAGGGGTAATTACGAGCAGTACTTC. It specifies CASSEWGQRGNYEQYF.

The chain recombines TRBV2 with TRBJ2-7; the match to TRBD1 covers 11 bases. Looked up from germline, CDR1 is SNHLY and CDR2 is FYNNEI. The trim removed 6 bases at V and 9 bases at J, leaving 7 bases unmatched. The CDR3 totals 13 residues. In DNA form, the CDR3 reads TGTGCCAGCAGAGGACAGGGGGCGTCAAGGCAGTACTTC. The encoded protein is CASRGQGASRQYF.

The chain employs TRBV28 and TRBJ1-1; TRBD1 might be the D (5 bases). Trimming shortened V by 6 bases and J by 4 bases, and 6 bases separated the two germline ends. This CDR3 has 11 amino acids. Germline V CDR1 and CDR2: MDHEN, SYDVKM. CDR3 DNA: TGTGCCAGCAGGGGGGGCACTGAAGCTTTCTTT. Protein product: CASRGGTEAFF.

The V call is TRBV14, the J call TRBJ2-3; perhaps TRBD1 as D (5 bases). The germline V and J ends were trimmed by 5 bases and 6 bases, with 18 bases remaining between them. The CDR3 loop spans 15 amino acids. Germline V CDR1 and CDR2: SGHDN, FVKESK. Here the CDR3 DNA reads TGTGCCAGCAGCATAAGTGGGGCGCAGGGCGATACGCAGTATTTT. It codes for CASSISGAQGDTQYF.

The rearrangement links TRBV2 to TRBJ1-2; TRBD1 matches at 7 bases. V was pared by 6 bases and J by 7 bases, with 5 bases of the junction left unmatched. The CDR3 consists of 12 residues. Germline CDR1 and CDR2: SNHLY and FYNNEI. The CDR3 sequence: CASSAQGSGYTF. DNA of the CDR3: TGTGCCAGCAGCGCACAGGGGTCTGGCTACACCTTC.

V is TRBV5-1 and J is TRBJ1-2; 8 bases are a match to TRBD1. CDR1 and CDR2 from the germline V gene are SGHRS and YFSETQ. The CDR3 length is 16 residues. After removal of 7 bases from V and 3 bases from J, the junction contained 14 bases not matched to a gene. CDR3 bases: TGCGCCAGCTCCTCAGAAGGGACAGGACTTTACTATGGCTACACCTTC. Residues: CASSSEGTGLYYGYTF.